The next 27 T cell receptor beta chains were all read from a single sample in a study of T cells in Graves' hyperthyroidism and ophthalmopathy. Template material for amplifying TCR beta CDR3 regions consisted of RNA transcripts. The primer set for the first-round RT-PCR of the TCR CDR3 was HTBI. Via MiXCR, TCRdb re-called the multiplex PCR reads, giving one row per CDR3 protein. The table includes 300,000 to 450,000 distinct CDR3 sequences, less than 20% detected once. The sequenced sample was blood. The receptors come from a woman between 18 and 29 years old with Graves' hyperthyroidism that later progressed to Graves' ophthalmopathy.

There are many counts of this clonotype. The chain has TRBV6-5 and TRBJ2-1; 7 nucleotides line up with TRBD2. The CDR3 runs to 17 residues. Germline CDR1 reads MNHEY; CDR2 reads SVGAGI. V dropped 0 bases and J dropped 1; count of bases not matched to a gene: 6. CDR3 protein: CASSYSGGLESYNEQFF. The CDR3 nucleotides read TGTGCCAGCAGTTACTCGGGGGGGTTGGAGTCCTACAATGAGCAGTTCTTC.

CDR3 DNA: TGTGCCAGCAGTTCCACCAACACTGAAGCTTTCTTT. Its protein is CASSSTNTEAFF. This chain connects TRBV28 to TRBJ1-1; D is unresolved. CDR3 size: 12 residues. Trimming removed 4 bases from V and 2 bases from J, with 5 bases in between. Per germline, CDR1 MDHEN and CDR2 SYDVKM.

This clonotype was counted many times. The chain employs TRBV24-1 and TRBJ2-1, with D possibly being TRBD1 (6 bases). V was clipped by 4 bases and J by 0 bases, with 18 bases between them. Germline lookup yields CDR1 KGHDR and CDR2 SFDVKD. This CDR3 is built from 18 residues. In DNA, the CDR3 is TGTGCCACCAGTGACCCCCGGACAGACCTAAGCTCCTACAATGAGCAGTTCTTC. Amino acids: CATSDPRTDLSSYNEQFF.

The chain uses TRBV20-1 and TRBJ2-7; 8 bases are a match to TRBD1. The germline V gene encodes CDR1 DFQATT and CDR2 SNEGSKA (reference sequence). The CDR3 runs to 13 residues. V was pared by 8 bases and J by 2 bases, with 8 bases of the junction left unmatched. The CDR3 bases are TGCAGTCTACAAGGGGACAGGACCTACGAGCAGTACTTC. Protein: CSLQGDRTYEQYF.

The sample holds a few counts of this clonotype. V usage is TRBV12-3 or TRBV12-4 and J usage is TRBJ2-1; D might be TRBD1 or TRBD2, each matching 6 bases. The CDR3 covers 16 residues. V lost 5 bases and J lost 5, with 19 bases in between. In nucleotides, the CDR3 is TGTGCCAGCAGTCCCCTGGGACACCCGGGGGACAATGAGCAGTTCTTC. Amino acid sequence: CASSPLGHPGDNEQFF.

This clonotype was found many times. The V and J genes are TRBV20-1 and TRBJ2-7; perhaps TRBD2 as D (6 bases). There are 14 residues in the CDR3. Trimming removed 1 base from V and 1 base from J, with 11 bases in between. CDR1 is DFQATT, CDR2 SNEGSKA, per germline (reference sequence). The CDR3 coding sequence is TGCAGTGCTAGAGTTGGGGGGACTTCCTACGAGCAGTACTTC. Translating it yields CSARVGGTSYEQYF.

In this sample, this clonotype turned up many times. The chain combines TRBV7-9 with TRBJ2-7; 10 nucleotides match TRBD1. Germline V CDR1 and CDR2: SEHNR, FQNEAQ (reference sequence). J was trimmed by 6 bases and V by 1 base; bases with no gene match: 3. The CDR3 runs 14 residues. The CDR3, as DNA: TGTGCCAGCAGCTTAGAGGGGACAGGGGTCGAGCAGTACTTC. This translates into CASSLEGTGVEQYF.

This clonotype was seen ten or more times. The J gene is TRBJ2-7, the V gene TRBV11-2; no reliable D call. V lost 2 bases, J lost 3 bases, and 8 bases lay in between. CDR3 length: 13 residues. Germline assignment: CDR1 SGHAT and CDR2 FQNNGV. Here the CDR3 reads CASSLSRVYEQYF. The CDR3 nucleotides are TGTGCCAGCAGCTTAAGTCGGGTCTACGAGCAGTACTTC.

This clonotype was recorded at least ten times. This chain connects TRBV4-1 to TRBJ2-5, with a weak D call TRBD1 (5 bases). The CDR3 extends over 15 amino acids. Trimming shortened V by 0 bases and J by 5 bases, and 13 bases separated the two germline ends. CDR1 is MGHRA and CDR2 is YSYEKL in the germline V gene. The CDR3 DNA is TGCGCCAGCAGCCAAGATGGGGCCGGACCCGAGACCCAGTACTTC. It yields the protein CASSQDGAGPETQYF.

This clonotype was found a few times. The chain has TRBV3-1 and TRBJ2-5, with 12 bases lining up with TRBD2. Germline V CDR1 and CDR2: LGHDT, YNNKEL (reference sequence). With 1 base clipped from V and 2 bases from J, the junction kept 5 bases outside the gene matches. The CDR3 runs 17 residues. The CDR3 is CASSQVGLAGGQETQYF. The CDR3 nucleotides read TGTGCCAGCAGCCAAGTAGGTCTAGCGGGAGGGCAAGAGACCCAGTACTTC.

A remark on this clonotype: One end of the junction varies from germline; a read error may be responsible. V usage is TRBV6-2 or TRBV6-3 and J usage is TRBJ2-7, with a weak D call TRBD2 (7 bases). Germline V gene data show CDR1 as MNHEY and CDR2 as SVGEGT. The CDR3 spans 13 residues. The CDR3 DNA reads TGTGCCAGCAGAGGGGGGGGTTTCGACGAGCGGTACTTC. This gives the protein CASRGGGFDERYF.

This clonotype appeared many times. The chain combines TRBV3-1 with TRBJ1-1; the D is unclear. CDR1 is LGHDT and CDR2 is YNNKEL in the germline V gene (reference sequence). The CDR3 loop spans 15 amino acids. The V and J ends lost 1 base and 4 bases respectively, with 13 bases between them. In DNA form, the CDR3 reads TGTGCCAGCAGCCAAGCTTTAATCAGGACCACTGAAGCTTTCTTT. It translates to CASSQALIRTTEAFF.

This clonotype was seen only a few times. The chain carries TRBV5-1 and TRBJ2-3, with unresolved D. The V end was cut by 5 bases, the J end by 3 bases, with 7 bases between. The CDR3 is 12 amino acids. CDR1 and CDR2 from the germline V gene are SGHRS and YFSETQ. The CDR3: CASSAATDTQYF. Written as DNA, the CDR3 is TGCGCCAGCAGTGCTGCGACAGATACGCAGTATTTT.

This clonotype showed up many times. The V call is TRBV7-8, the J call TRBJ2-3, with TRBD2 matching 8 bases. With 8 bases clipped from V and 2 bases from J, the junction kept 9 bases outside the gene matches. The CDR3 has 15 amino acids. Per the germline V gene, CDR1 is SGHVS and CDR2 is FQNEAQ. CDR3 region: CASGRAAGDTDTQYF. In nucleotides, the CDR3 is TGTGCCAGCGGAAGAGCAGCGGGGGACACAGATACGCAGTATTTT.

The sample holds many counts of this clonotype. The J gene is TRBJ2-3, the V gene TRBV28, with D unclear. The germline V and J ends were trimmed by 7 bases and 6 bases, with 8 bases remaining between them. CDR3 size: 11 residues. Germline assignment: CDR1 MDHEN and CDR2 SYDVKM. CDR3 sequence: CASKIRDTQYF. The CDR3 DNA sequence: TGTGCCAGCAAAATACGGGATACGCAGTATTTT.

This clonotype occurred a few times. The chain employs TRBV27 and TRBJ1-1; D perhaps matches TRBD1 (6 bases). V was shortened by 4 bases and J by 4 bases, with 16 bases between the two germline ends. The CDR3 runs 15 residues. In germline, CDR1 is MNHEY, CDR2 SMNVEV (reference sequence). The CDR3 DNA follows: TGTGCCAGCAGTTCCGGGGGGCTGGTGGGCACTGAAGCTTTCTTT. This encodes CASSSGGLVGTEAFF.

V is TRBV19 and J is TRBJ2-3, with a weak D call TRBD2 (6 bases). V was clipped by 3 bases and J by 8 bases, with 6 bases between them. The CDR3 covers 11 residues. CDR1 LNHDA and CDR2 SQIVND come from the germline V gene (reference sequence). As DNA, the CDR3 is TGTGCCAGTAGTATTAGCGGTACGCAGTATTTT. Its protein is CASSISGTQYF.

This chain uses TRBV27 with TRBJ2-3, with a weak D call TRBD2 (5 bases). The CDR3 has 19 residues. V was pared by 5 bases and J by 0 bases, with 24 bases between. Germline values: CDR1 MNHEY, CDR2 SMNVEV (reference sequence). CDR3 sequence reads: CASSPKTRTSSISTDTQYF. The CDR3 DNA follows: TGTGCCAGCAGTCCCAAAACCCGAACCTCTAGCATCAGCACAGATACGCAGTATTTT.

This chain joins TRBV4-1 and TRBJ2-5; the match to TRBD1 covers 7 bases. CDR1 is MGHRA, CDR2 YSYEKL, per germline. The junction had 6 bases not matched to a gene; V was cut back by 0 bases and J by 2 bases. This CDR3 is 16 amino acids long. The CDR3 nucleotides read TGCGCCAGCAGCCAAGAGTCCCGGGACAGACAAGAGACCCAGTACTTC. The encoded protein is CASSQESRDRQETQYF.

There are many counts of this clonotype. The gene calls are TRBV13 and TRBJ1-1; D is uncertain. Germline V gene sequence: CDR1 PRHDT, CDR2 FYEKMQ (reference sequence). The CDR3 sequence is 12 residues long. Trimming removed 0 bases at V and 5 bases at J, with 4 bases between. The CDR3 loop reads CASSLGETEAFF. DNA for the CDR3: TGTGCCAGCAGCTTAGGAGAGACTGAAGCTTTCTTT.

This chain joins TRBV20-1 and TRBJ2-7; a weak D match, TRBD2 (6 bases). Looked up from germline, CDR1 is DFQATT and CDR2 is SNEGSKA (reference sequence). V lost 3 bases, J lost 2 bases, and 11 bases lay in between. The CDR3 length is 13 residues. For the CDR3, the DNA is TGCAGTGCTAGTGCGGGGTCCGCCTACGAGCAGTACTTC. Translation gives CSASAGSAYEQYF.

This chain uses TRBV6-1 with TRBJ1-6; TRBD1 might be the D (5 bases). The length of the CDR3 is 15 residues. CDR1 is MNHNS and CDR2 is SASEGT in the germline V gene. V lost 7 bases, J lost 3 bases, and 13 bases lay in between. The chain's CDR3 is CASIGTSDYNSPLHF. The CDR3 DNA reads TGTGCCAGCATAGGGACGTCGGACTATAATTCACCCCTCCACTTT.

This clonotype was observed many times. The chain is built from TRBV6-1 and TRBJ2-1, with 7 bases identical to TRBD2. J lost 5 bases, V lost 6 bases, and 22 bases had no gene match. The germline CDR1 and CDR2 sequences are MNHNS and SASEGT. The CDR3 runs to 19 residues. CDR3 amino acids: CASRYPGGLAIWEDNEQFF. CDR3 coding DNA: TGTGCCAGCAGATACCCGGGGGGTCTAGCAATCTGGGAGGACAATGAGCAGTTCTTC.

The chain has TRBV11-3 and TRBJ2-1, with D possibly matching TRBD1 (5 bases). The CDR3 has 13 residues. Germline loops: CDR1 SGHNT, CDR2 YENEEA. V was cut by 5 bases and J by 8 bases, with 13 bases left in between. The CDR3 nucleotides are TGTGCCAGCAGCAAACCTGACAGCTATGAGCAGTTCTTC. Translation gives CASSKPDSYEQFF.

This clonotype was seen more than once but under ten times. The V and J genes are TRBV13 and TRBJ2-1; the match to TRBD1 covers 7 bases. Germline CDR1 PRHDT, CDR2 FYEKMQ (reference sequence). The CDR3 loop spans 14 amino acids. The V gene end was trimmed by 5 bases and the J gene end by 6 bases; junction bases not matched to a gene: 7. CDR3 region: CASSLTDRINEQFF. CDR3 bases: TGTGCCAGCAGCCTTACGGACAGGATCAATGAGCAGTTCTTC.

In its sample, this clonotype was seen many times. The rearrangement joins TRBV18 to TRBJ2-4; the match to TRBD1 covers 9 bases. Unmatched junction bases numbered 4, after V lost 3 bases and J lost 1 base. The CDR3 totals 16 residues. The V gene's germline CDR1 is KGHSH and CDR2 LQKENI. The CDR3 DNA reads TGTGCCAGCTCACCGGGACAGGGTGCGGCCAAAAACATTCAGTACTTC. Residues: CASSPGQGAAKNIQYF.

This clonotype was picked up many times. This chain joins TRBV18 and TRBJ1-6, with a tentative D call TRBD1 (5 bases). This CDR3 is 17 amino acids long. Trimming shortened V by 2 bases and J by 7 bases, and 18 bases separated the two germline ends. Germline loops: CDR1 KGHSH, CDR2 LQKENI. CDR3 sequence: CASSPMGVPAMNSPLHF. DNA of the CDR3: TGTGCCAGCTCACCAATGGGGGTCCCAGCAATGAATTCACCCCTCCACTTT.